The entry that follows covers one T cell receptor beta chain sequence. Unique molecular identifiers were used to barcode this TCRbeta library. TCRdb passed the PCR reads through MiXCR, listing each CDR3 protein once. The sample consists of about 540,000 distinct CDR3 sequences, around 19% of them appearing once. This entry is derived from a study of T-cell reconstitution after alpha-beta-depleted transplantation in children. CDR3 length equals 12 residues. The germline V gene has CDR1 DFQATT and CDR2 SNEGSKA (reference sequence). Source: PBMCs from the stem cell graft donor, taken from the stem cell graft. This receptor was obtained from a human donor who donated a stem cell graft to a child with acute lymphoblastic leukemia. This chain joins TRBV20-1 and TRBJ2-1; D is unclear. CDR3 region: CSADRSYNEQFF. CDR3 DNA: TGCAGCGCGGATCGCTCCTACAATGAGCAGTTCTTC.